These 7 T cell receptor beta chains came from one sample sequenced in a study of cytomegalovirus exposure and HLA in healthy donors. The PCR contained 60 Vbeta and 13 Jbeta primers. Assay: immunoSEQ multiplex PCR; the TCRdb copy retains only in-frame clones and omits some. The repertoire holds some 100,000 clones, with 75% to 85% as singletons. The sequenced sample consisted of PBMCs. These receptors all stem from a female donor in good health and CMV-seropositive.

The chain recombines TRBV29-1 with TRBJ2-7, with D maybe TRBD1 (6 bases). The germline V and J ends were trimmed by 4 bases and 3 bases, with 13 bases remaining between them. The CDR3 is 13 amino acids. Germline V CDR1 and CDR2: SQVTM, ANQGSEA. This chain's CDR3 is CSVATGTFYEQYF. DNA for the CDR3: TGCAGCGTTGCTACCGGGACATTCTACGAGCAGTACTTC.

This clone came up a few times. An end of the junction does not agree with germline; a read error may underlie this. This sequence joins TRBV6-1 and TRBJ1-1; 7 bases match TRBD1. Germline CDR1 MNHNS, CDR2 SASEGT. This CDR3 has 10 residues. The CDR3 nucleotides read TGTGCCATCAGTGGGGACAGCTTTGTATTT. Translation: CAISGDSFVF.

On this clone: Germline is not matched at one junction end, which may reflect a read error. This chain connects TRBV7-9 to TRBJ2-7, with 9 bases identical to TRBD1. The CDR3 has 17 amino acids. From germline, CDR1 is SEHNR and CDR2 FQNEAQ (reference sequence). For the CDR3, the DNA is TGTTCCAGCAGCGCCACATTACCCGGGACAGGGCGCTACGAGCAGTACTTC. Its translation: CSSSATLPGTGRYEQYF.

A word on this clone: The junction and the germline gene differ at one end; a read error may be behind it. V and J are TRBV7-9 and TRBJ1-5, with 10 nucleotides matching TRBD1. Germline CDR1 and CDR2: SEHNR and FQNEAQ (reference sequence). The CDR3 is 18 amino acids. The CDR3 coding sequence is TGTTCCAGCAGCCCAGGCATCGGGACAGGGGATAGCAATCAGCCCCAGCATTTT. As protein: CSSSPGIGTGDSNQPQHF. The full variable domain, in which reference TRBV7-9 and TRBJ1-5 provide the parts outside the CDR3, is DTGVSQNPRHKITKRGQNVTFRCDPISEHNRLYWYRQTLGQGPEFLTYFQNEAQLEKSRLLSDRFSAERPKGSFSTLEIQRTEQGDSAMYLCSSSPGIGTGDSNQPQHFGDGTRLSIL.

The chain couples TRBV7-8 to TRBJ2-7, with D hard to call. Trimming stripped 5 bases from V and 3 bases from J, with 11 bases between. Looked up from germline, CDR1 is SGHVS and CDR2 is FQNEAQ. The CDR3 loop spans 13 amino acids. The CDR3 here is CASSTRLLYEQYF. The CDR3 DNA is TGTGCCAGCAGCACGCGACTCCTCTACGAGCAGTACTTC.

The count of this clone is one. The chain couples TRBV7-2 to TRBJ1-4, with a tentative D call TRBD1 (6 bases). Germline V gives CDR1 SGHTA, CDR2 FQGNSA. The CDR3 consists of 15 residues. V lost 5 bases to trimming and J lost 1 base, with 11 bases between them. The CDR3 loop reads CASSKGQRTNEKLFF. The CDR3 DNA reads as TGTGCCAGCAGCAAAGGACAGAGAACTAATGAAAAACTGTTTTTT.

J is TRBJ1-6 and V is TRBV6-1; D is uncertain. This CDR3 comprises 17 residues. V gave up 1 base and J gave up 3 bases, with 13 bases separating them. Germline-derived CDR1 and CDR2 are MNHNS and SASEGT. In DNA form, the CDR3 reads TGTGCCAGCAGTGAAGGGAGACCAAAGATCTATAATTCACCCCTCCACTTT. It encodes CASSEGRPKIYNSPLHF.